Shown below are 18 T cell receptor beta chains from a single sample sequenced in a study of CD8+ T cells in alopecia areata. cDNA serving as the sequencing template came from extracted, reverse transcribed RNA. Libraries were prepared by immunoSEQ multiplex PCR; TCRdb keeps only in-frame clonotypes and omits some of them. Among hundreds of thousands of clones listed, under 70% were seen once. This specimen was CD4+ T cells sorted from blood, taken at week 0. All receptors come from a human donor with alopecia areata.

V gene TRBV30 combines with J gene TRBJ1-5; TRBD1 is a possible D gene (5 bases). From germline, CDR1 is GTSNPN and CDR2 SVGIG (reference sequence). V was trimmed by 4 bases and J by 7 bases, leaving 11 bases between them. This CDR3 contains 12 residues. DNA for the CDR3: TGTGCCTGGAACAGCGGGGGACAGCCCCAGCATTTT. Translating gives CAWNSGGQPQHF.

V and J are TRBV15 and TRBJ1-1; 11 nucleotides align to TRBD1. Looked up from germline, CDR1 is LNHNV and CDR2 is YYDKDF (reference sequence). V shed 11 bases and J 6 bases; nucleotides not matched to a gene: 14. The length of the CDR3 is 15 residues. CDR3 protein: CAFSSQGQGGPEAFF. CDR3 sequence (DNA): TGTGCCTTCTCCAGTCAGGGACAGGGGGGCCCTGAAGCTTTCTTT.

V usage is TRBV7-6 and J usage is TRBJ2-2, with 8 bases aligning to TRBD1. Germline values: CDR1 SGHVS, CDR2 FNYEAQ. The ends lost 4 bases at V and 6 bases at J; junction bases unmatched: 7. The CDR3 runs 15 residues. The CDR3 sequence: CASSSGTGRSGELFF. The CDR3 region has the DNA TGTGCCAGCAGCTCCGGGACAGGACGATCCGGGGAGCTGTTTTTT.

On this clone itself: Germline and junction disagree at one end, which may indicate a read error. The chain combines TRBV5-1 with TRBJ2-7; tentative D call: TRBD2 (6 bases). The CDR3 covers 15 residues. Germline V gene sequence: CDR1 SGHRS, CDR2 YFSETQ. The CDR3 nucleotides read TGCGCCAGCAGCTTGGGCGTCAGGGACTCCAACGAGCAGTACTTC. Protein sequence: CASSLGVRDSNEQYF.

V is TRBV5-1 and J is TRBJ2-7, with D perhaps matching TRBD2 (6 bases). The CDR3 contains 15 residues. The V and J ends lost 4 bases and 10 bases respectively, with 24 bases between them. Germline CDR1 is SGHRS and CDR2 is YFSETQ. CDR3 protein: CASSPPGLESYLQYF. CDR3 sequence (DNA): TGCGCCAGCAGCCCACCGGGACTTGAGAGCTACCTACAGTACTTC.

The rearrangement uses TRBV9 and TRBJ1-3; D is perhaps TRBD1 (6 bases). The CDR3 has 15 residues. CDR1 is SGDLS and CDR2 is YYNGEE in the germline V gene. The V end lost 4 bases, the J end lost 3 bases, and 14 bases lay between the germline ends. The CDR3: CASSLRGGGGNTIYF. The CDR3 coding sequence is TGTGCCAGCAGCCTAAGAGGGGGAGGTGGAAACACCATATATTTT.

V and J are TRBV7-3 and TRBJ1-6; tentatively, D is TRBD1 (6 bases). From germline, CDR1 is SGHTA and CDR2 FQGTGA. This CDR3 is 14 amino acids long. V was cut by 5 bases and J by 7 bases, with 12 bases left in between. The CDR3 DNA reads TGTGCCAGCAGCCGAGACAGGAGGAATTCACCCCTCCACTTT. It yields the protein CASSRDRRNSPLHF.

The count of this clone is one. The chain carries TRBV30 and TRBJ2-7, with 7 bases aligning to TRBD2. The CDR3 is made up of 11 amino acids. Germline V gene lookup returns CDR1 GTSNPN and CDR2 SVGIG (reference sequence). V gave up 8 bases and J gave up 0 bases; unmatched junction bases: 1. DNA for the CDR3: TGTGCCCGCGGGAGCTCCTACGAGCAGTACTTC. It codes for CARGSSYEQYF.

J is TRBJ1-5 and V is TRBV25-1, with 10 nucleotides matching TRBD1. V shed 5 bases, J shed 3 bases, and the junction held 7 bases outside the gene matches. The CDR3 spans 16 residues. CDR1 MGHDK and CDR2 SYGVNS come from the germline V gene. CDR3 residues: CASSPETGGFNQPQHF. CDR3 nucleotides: TGTGCCAGCAGTCCCGAGACAGGGGGCTTCAATCAGCCCCAGCATTTT. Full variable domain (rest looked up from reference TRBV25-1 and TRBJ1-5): EADIYQTPRYLVIGTGKKITLECSQTMGHDKMYWYQQDPGMELHLIHYSYGVNSTEKGDLSSESTVSRIRTEHFPLTLESARPSHTSQYLCASSPETGGFNQPQHFGDGTRLSIL.

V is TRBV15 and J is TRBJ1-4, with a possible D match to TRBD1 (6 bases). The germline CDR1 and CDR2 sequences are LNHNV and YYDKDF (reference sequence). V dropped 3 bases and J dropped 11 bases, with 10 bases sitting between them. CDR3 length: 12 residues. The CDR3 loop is CATSRGQGKLFF. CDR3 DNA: TGTGCCACCAGCAGGGGCCAGGGGAAACTGTTTTTT.

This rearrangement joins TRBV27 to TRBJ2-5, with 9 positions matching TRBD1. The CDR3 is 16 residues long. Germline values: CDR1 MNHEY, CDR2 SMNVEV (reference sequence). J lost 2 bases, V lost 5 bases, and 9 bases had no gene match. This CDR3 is CASSSRTGVTQETQYF. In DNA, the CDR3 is TGTGCCAGCAGTAGCCGGACAGGGGTCACACAAGAGACCCAGTACTTC.

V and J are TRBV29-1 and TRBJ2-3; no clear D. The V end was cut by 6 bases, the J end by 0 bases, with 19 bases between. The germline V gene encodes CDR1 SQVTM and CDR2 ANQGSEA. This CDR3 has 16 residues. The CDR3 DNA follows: TGCAGCGTGACCGCCCCCGTTGGTGCTAGCACAGATACGCAGTATTTT. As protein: CSVTAPVGASTDTQYF.

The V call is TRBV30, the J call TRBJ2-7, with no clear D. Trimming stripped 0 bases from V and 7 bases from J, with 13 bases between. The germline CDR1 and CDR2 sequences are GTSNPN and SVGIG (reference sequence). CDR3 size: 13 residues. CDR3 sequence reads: CAWSVFNVGEQYF. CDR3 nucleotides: TGTGCCTGGAGTGTCTTCAACGTCGGGGAGCAGTACTTC.

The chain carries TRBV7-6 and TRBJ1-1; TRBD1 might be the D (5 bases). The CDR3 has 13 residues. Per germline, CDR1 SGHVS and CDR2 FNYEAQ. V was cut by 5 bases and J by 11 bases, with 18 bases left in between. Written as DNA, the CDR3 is TGTGCCAGCAGCCAGGGAGGGGCAGTGCGGGCTTTCTTT. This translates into CASSQGGAVRAFF.

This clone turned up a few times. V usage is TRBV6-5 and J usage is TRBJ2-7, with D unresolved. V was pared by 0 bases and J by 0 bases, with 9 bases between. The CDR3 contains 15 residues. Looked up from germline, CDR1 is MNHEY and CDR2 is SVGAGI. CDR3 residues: CASSYSKALSYEQYF. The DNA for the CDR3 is TGTGCCAGCAGTTACTCGAAGGCACTCTCCTACGAGCAGTACTTC.

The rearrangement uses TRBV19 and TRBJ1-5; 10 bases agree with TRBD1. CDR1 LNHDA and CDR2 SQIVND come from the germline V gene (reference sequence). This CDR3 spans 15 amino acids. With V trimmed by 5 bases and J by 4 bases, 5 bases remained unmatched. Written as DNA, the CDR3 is TGTGCCAGTAGTTTCCCGGACAGGGGGAATCAGCCCCAGCATTTT. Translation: CASSFPDRGNQPQHF.

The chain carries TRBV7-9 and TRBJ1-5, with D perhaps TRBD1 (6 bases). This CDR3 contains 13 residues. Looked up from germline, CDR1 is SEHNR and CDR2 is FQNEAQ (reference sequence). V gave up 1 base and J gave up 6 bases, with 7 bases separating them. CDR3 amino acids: CASSLGGAQPQHF. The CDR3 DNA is TGTGCCAGCAGCTTAGGGGGGGCTCAGCCCCAGCATTTT.

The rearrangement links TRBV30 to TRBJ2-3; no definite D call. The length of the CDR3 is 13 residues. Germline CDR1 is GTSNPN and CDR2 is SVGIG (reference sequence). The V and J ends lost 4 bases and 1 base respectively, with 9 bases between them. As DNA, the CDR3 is TGTGCCTGGAATCGACCGGGCACAGATACGCAGTATTTT. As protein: CAWNRPGTDTQYF.